This record concerns one TCR beta chain sequence. In the original workflow: How many nucleated cells were present was estimated from reference gene primer amplification. Using immunoSEQ multiplex PCR, the repertoire was profiled, and TCRdb retains in-frame clones only, with some absent. That table furnishes V, J and clone size, whereas the DNA furnished D and trimming. The sample consists of fewer than 150,000 clones, 75% to 90% of them appearing once. This CDR3 comprises 16 residues. The germline V gene has CDR1 LNHDA and CDR2 SQIVND (reference sequence). V lost 5 bases to trimming and J lost 8 bases; unmatched junction nucleotides: 13. The sample belongs to a study of blood T cell repertoires in COVID-19. At the level of the study: COVID-19 samples, acute and convalescent, were from the United States, Italy and Spain. T cells, B-cell-depleted T cells, or PBMCs supplied cDNA or gDNA.

This sequence originates from a woman aged 50 to 65 who had recovered from COVID-19. V gene TRBV19 combines with J gene TRBJ2-1; 9 bases line up with TRBD1. Sequencing was carried out using peripheral blood. CDR3 in DNA: TGTGCCAGTAGTTCAGGACAGGGGCCCAGGGAGTATGAGCAGTTCTTC. Translation: CASSSGQGPREYEQFF.